The entry below describes one T cell receptor (beta chain). This entry belongs to a study of cytomegalovirus exposure and HLA in healthy donors. Measured with immunoSEQ multiplex PCR; TCRdb has only the in-frame clones, and not every one. Among a few hundred thousand clones listed, around nine tenths were seen once. The CDR3 contains 13 residues. The germline V and J ends were trimmed by 5 bases and 5 bases, with 10 bases remaining between them. CDR1 and CDR2 (germline): MDHEN, SYDVKM. V gene TRBV28 combines with J gene TRBJ2-1; unclear D gene. The TCR sequence derives from a woman under 30 in good health and CMV-seronegative. Input material: PBMCs. The CDR3 region is CASSPRRHNEQFF. The CDR3 region has the DNA TGTGCCAGCAGTCCTAGAAGACACAATGAGCAGTTCTTC.